This T cell receptor beta chain was obtained from a study of CD8+CD57+ T cells in acquired aplastic anemia. Across the whole study: DNA from sorted CD4+ and CD8+ cells averaged about 3.2 ug. Study results and limitations: With respect to CD8+ Simpson's diversity, patients and controls did not differ significantly.

There are many counts of this clonotype. The antigen is unknown. The template used for profiling TCR beta VDJ and CDR3 was genomic DNA. TCRdb called the reads again in MiXCR, with one record for every CDR3 protein. The sample lists around 200,000 distinct CDR3 sequences; 45% to 60% were seen once. Trimming left V 1 base short and J 1 base short, with 10 bases between. This CDR3 is built from 15 residues. Germline-derived CDR1 and CDR2 are SGDLS and YYNGEE. CD8+CD57+ cell expansion, shown by flow cytometry, had occurred in the patients selected for sequencing. Each of the patients presented with severe acquired aplastic anemia.

The chain combines TRBV9 with TRBJ2-3, with D tentatively TRBD1 or TRBD2 (5 bases each). Specimen: sorted CD4+, CD8+, or CD8+CD57+ T cells (not recorded which) from PBMCs. This TCR derives from a human donor with aplastic anemia. The CDR3 DNA follows: TGTGCCAGCAGCGTATTCGGGGACCGCACAGATACGCAGTATTTT. As protein: CASSVFGDRTDTQYF.